This TCR beta chain came from a study of T cell changes during pregnancy in multiple sclerosis. Only in-frame clones appear in the TCRdb table, and some are missing; sequencing was by immunoSEQ multiplex PCR. The sample includes 20,000 to 30,000 clones, 90% of them seen just once. The germline CDR1 and CDR2 sequences are MGHDK and SYGVNS. The CDR3 is 15 amino acids. V was shortened by 3 bases and J by 3 bases, with 14 bases between the two germline ends. The source is a female donor in good health, enrolled as a control in a pregnancy study. V usage is TRBV25-1 and J usage is TRBJ1-1; D is ambiguous. The sample here was CD8+ T cells from peripheral blood mononuclear cells, taken in the third trimester of pregnancy. CDR3 region: CASSEGSGADTEAFF. CDR3 nucleotides: TGTGCCAGCAGTGAGGGGAGCGGCGCGGACACTGAAGCTTTCTTT. Supplemented by reference TRBV25-1 and TRBJ1-1, the full variable domain reads EADIYQTPRYLVIGTGKKITLECSQTMGHDKMYWYQQDPGMELHLIHYSYGVNSTEKGDLSSESTVSRIRTEHFPLTLESARPSHTSQYLCASSEGSGADTEAFFGQGTRLTVV.